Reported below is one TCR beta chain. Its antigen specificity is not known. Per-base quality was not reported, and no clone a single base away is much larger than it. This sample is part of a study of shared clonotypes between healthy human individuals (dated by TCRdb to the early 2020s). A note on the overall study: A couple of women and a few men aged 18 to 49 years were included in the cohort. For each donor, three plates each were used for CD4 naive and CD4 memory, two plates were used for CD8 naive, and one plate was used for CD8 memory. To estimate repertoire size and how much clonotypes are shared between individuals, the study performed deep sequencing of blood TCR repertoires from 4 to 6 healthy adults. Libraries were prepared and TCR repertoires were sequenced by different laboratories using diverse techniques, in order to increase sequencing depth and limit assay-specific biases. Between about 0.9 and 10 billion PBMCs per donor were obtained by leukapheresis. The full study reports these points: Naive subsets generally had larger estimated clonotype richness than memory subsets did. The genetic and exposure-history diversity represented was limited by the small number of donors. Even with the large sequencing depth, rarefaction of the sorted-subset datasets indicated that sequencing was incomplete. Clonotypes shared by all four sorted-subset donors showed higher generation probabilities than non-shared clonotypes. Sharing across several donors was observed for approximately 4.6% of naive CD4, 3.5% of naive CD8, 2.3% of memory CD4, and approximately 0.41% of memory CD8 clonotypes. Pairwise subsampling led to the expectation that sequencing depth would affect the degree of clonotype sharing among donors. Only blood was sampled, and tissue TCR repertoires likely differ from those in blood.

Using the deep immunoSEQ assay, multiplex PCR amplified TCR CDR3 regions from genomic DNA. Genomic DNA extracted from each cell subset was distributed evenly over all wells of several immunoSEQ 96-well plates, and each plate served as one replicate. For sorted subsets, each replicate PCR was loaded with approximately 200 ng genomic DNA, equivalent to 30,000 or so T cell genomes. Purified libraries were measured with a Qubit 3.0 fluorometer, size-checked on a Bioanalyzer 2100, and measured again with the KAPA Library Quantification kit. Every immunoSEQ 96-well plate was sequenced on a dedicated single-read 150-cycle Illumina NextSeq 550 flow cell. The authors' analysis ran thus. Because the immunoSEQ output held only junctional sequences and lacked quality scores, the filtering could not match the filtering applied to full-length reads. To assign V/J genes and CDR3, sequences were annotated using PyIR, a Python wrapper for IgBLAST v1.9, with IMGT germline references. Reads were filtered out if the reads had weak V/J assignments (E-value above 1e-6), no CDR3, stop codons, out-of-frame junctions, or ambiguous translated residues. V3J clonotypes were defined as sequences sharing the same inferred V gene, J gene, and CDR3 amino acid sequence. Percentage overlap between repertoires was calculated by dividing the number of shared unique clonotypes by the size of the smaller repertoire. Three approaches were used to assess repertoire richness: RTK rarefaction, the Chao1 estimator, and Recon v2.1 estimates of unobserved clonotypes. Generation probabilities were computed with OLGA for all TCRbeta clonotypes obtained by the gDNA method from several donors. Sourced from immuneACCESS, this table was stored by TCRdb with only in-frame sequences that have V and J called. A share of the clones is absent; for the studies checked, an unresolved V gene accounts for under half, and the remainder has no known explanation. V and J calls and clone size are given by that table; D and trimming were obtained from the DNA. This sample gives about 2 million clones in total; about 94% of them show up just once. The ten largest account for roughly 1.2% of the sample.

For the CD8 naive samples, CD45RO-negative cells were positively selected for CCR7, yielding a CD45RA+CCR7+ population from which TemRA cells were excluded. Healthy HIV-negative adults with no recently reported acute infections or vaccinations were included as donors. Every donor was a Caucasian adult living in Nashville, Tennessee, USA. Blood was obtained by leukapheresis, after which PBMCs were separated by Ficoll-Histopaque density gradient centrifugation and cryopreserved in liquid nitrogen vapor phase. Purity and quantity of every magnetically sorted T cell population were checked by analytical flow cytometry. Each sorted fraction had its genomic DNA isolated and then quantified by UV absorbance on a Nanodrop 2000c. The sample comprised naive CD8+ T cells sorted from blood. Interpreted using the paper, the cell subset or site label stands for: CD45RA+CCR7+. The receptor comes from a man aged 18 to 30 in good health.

The DNA sequence is given as TGTGCCAGCAGTCCTAGTCAGGGGTACTATGGCTACACCTTC. Translation gives CASSPSQGYYGYTF. The chain employs TRBV6-4 and TRBJ1-2; TRBD1 could be the D gene, as 6 bases match. Via the germline V gene, CDR1 is MRHNA and CDR2 SNTAGT. From cysteine to phenylalanine, the CDR3 is 14 amino acids long. The CDR3 DNA has 42 bases and is translated from base 1. V loses 5 bases of germline sequence and J loses 3 bases, and the interval between the two ends is 13 bases.